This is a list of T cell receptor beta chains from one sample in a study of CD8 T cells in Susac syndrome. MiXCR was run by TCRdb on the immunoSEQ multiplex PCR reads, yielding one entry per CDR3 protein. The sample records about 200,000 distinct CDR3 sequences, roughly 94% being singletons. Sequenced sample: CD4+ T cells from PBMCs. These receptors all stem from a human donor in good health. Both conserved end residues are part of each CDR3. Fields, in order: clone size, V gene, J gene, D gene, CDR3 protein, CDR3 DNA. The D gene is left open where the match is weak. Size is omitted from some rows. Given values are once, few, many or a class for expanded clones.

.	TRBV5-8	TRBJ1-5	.	CASRPSMGTMNQPQHF	TGTGCCAGCAGACCAAGCATGGGGACGATGAATCAGCCCCAGCATTTT
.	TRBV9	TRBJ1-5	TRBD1	CASSIGTGRQPQHF	TGTGCCAGCAGCATCGGGACAGGGCGACAGCCCCAGCATTTT
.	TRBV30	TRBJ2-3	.	CAWSVSGAGDTQYF	TGTGCCTGGAGTGTAAGTGGCGCTGGAGATACGCAGTATTTT
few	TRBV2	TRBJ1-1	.	CASSVSRNTEAFF	TGTGCCAGCAGTGTCTCCAGGAACACTGAAGCTTTCTTT
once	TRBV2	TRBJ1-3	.	CASRPTRDRTLGNTIYF	TGTGCCAGCAGACCGACTAGGGATCGGACTCTCGGAAACACCATATATTTT
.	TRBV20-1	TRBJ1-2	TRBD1	CSARPPGTGGGYTF	TGCAGTGCTAGGCCCCCCGGGACAGGGGGAGGCTACACCTTC
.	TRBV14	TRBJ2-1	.	CASSQIAADEQFF	TGTGCCAGCAGCCAGATCGCGGCTGATGAGCAGTTCTTC
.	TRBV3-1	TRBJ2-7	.	CASSLSERYEQYF	TGTGCCAGCAGCCTCTCGGAGCGCTACGAGCAGTACTTC
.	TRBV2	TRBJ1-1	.	CASSGAGAFNTEAFF	TGTGCCAGCTCGGGGGCAGGGGCGTTTAACACTGAAGCTTTCTTT
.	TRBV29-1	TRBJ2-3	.	CSVAEGGTDTQYF	TGCAGCGTCGCCGAGGGGGGGACAGATACGCAGTATTTT
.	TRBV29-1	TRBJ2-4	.	CSVEYGRGNIQYF	TGCAGCGTTGAATACGGGCGGGGAAACATTCAGTACTTC
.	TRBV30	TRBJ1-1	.	CAWTPGGGLTEAFF	TGTGCCTGGACCCCCGGCGGGGGCCTTACTGAAGCTTTCTTT
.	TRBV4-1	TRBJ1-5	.	CASSPGSELWRQPQHF	TGCGCCAGCAGCCCCGGGTCTGAACTCTGGAGACAGCCCCAGCATTTT
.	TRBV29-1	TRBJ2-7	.	CSVEGPSYEQYF	TGCAGCGTTGAAGGCCCTTCCTACGAGCAGTACTTC
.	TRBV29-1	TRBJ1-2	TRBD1	CSVSTGGDYGYTF	TGCAGCGTTTCCACAGGGGGCGACTATGGCTACACCTTC
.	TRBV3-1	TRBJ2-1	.	CASSQDARANEQFF	TGTGCCAGCAGCCAAGATGCCCGGGCCAATGAGCAGTTCTTC
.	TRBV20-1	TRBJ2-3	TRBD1	CSANTGGGADTQYF	TGCAGTGCGAATACAGGGGGAGGCGCAGATACGCAGTATTTT
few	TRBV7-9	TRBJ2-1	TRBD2	CASSPAGGRSNEQFF	TGTGCCAGCAGCCCTGCGGGGGGCCGTAGCAATGAGCAGTTCTTC
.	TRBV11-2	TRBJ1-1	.	CASSLDWYRDWVNTEAFF	TGTGCCAGCAGCTTAGATTGGTACAGGGACTGGGTGAACACTGAAGCTTTCTTT
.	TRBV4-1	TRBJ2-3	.	CASSQDLGRDTQYF	TGCGCCAGCAGCCAAGATCTTGGGCGGGATACGCAGTATTTT
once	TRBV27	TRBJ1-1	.	CASSLSSYRNTEAFF	TGTGCCAGCAGTTTATCCTCATACAGGAACACTGAAGCTTTCTTT
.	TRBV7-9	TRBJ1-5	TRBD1	CASSAGTDGVRPQHF	TGTGCCAGCAGCGCTGGGACAGACGGTGTAAGGCCCCAGCATTTT
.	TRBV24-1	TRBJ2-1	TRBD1	CATRGGTGITSSYNEQFF	TGTGCCACCAGGGGCGGGACAGGTATTACGAGCTCCTACAATGAGCAGTTCTTC
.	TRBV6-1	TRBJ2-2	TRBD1	CASSSKDGTVNTGELFF	TGTGCCAGCAGCTCGAAAGACGGGACAGTGAACACCGGGGAGCTGTTTTTT
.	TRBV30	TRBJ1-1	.	CAWIQVANTEAFF	TGTGCCTGGATACAGGTTGCGAACACTGAAGCTTTCTTT
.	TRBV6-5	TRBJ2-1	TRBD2	CASSYSASGGNEQFF	TGTGCCAGCAGTTACTCGGCTAGCGGTGGGAATGAGCAGTTCTTC
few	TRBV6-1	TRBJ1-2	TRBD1	CASKRLGQGAFGYTF	TGTGCCAGCAAAAGGTTGGGACAGGGAGCTTTTGGCTACACCTTC
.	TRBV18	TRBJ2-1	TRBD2	CASSPPAGGKNEQFF	TGTGCCAGCTCACCACCCGCGGGAGGCAAGAATGAGCAGTTCTTC
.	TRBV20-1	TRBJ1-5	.	CSASQGNGQPQHF	TGCAGTGCTAGTCAAGGGAATGGTCAGCCCCAGCATTTT
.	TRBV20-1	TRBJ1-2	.	CSAQGDSYGYTF	TGCAGTGCCCAAGGGGATAGCTATGGCTACACCTTC
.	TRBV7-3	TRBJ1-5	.	CASSLGVGQPQHF	TGTGCCAGCAGCTTAGGGGTGGGTCAGCCCCAGCATTTT
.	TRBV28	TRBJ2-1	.	CASSSQRVLQQFF	TGTGCCAGCAGCTCACAGCGGGTCCTTCAGCAGTTCTTC
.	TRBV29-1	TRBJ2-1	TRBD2	CSVEPGGKQFF	TGCAGCGTTGAACCGGGGGGGAAGCAGTTCTTC
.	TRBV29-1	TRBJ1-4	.	CSVGSPNEKLFF	TGCAGCGTTGGATCCCCAAATGAAAAACTGTTTTTT
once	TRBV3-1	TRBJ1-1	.	CASSPRGVDEAFF	TGTGCCAGCAGCCCGCGAGGCGTCGATGAAGCTTTCTTT
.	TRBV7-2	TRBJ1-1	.	CASSLDGARGTEAFF	TGTGCCAGCAGCTTAGACGGCGCTAGGGGCACTGAAGCTTTCTTT
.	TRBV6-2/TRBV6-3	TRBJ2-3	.	CASSWRRVTDTQYF	TGTGCCAGCAGTTGGCGCCGGGTCACAGATACGCAGTATTTT